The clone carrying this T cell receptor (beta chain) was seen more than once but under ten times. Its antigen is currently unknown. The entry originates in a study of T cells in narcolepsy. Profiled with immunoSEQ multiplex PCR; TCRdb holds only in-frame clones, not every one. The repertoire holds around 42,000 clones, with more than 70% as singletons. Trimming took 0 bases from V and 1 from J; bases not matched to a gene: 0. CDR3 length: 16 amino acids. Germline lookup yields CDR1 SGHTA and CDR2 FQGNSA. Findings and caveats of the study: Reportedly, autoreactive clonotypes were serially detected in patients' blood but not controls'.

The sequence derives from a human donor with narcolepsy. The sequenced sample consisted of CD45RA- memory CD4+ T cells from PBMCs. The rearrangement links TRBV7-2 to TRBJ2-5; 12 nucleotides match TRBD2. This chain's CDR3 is CASSLATSGGQETQYF. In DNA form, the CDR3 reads TGTGCCAGCAGCTTAGCGACTAGCGGGGGCCAAGAGACCCAGTACTTC.